This passage covers 17 T cell receptor beta chains from one sample sequenced in a study of beta chain features in type 1 diabetes. Study observations and caveats: Among patients with Type 1 diabetes, TCRB CDR3s were moderately but significantly shorter in every one of the four CD4+ subsets.

These TCRs' antigens remain unknown. Expressed TCRB transcripts were sequenced because the isolated RNA had all been reverse transcribed beforehand. Sequencing used immunoSEQ multiplex PCR; TCRdb keeps in-frame clones, though not all of them. The sample includes around 150,000 clones, approximately 10% seen only once; the top ten take around 0.48%. Source material: central memory CD4+ T cells from blood. These receptors were taken from a man between 25 and 39 years old with type 1 diabetes.

This clone has more than one count but fewer than ten. The rearrangement joins TRBV28 to TRBJ2-7, with 11 bases that match TRBD2. V lost 6 bases, J lost 5 bases, and 9 bases stayed unmatched. The length of the CDR3 is 15 residues. Germline V gene sequence: CDR1 MDHEN, CDR2 SYDVKM. The CDR3 sequence: CASRIAGGRSHEQYF. For the CDR3, the DNA is TGTGCCAGCAGGATAGCGGGAGGGCGTAGCCACGAGCAGTACTTC.

There are a few counts of this clone. The rearrangement uses TRBV29-1 and TRBJ2-6; D possibly corresponds to TRBD1 (6 bases). CDR1 is SQVTM, CDR2 ANQGSEA, per germline. The CDR3 is 13 amino acids. Trimming shortened V by 5 bases and J by 1 base, and 6 bases separated the two germline ends. The CDR3 coding sequence is TGCAGCGTTCAGGGGTCTGGGGCCAACGTCCTGACTTTC. This codes for CSVQGSGANVLTF. Supplemented by reference TRBV29-1 and TRBJ2-6, the full variable domain reads SAVISQKPSRDICQRGTSLTIQCQVDSQVTMMFWYRQQPGQSLTLIATANQGSEATYESGFVIDKFPISRPNLTFSTLTVSNMSPEDSSIYLCSVQGSGANVLTFGAGSRLTVL.

This clone was observed a few times. The chain links TRBV5-1 to TRBJ2-7; D gene uncertain. The CDR3 runs 14 residues. Germline-derived CDR1 and CDR2 are SGHRS and YFSETQ. Trimming left V 0 bases short and J 3 bases short, with 10 bases between. The CDR3 region is CASSLDPSYYEQYF. For the CDR3, the DNA is TGCGCCAGCAGCTTGGATCCCAGTTACTACGAGCAGTACTTC.

This clone has only a few counts. The V gene is TRBV7-2, the J gene TRBJ2-7; D is uncertain. The CDR3 is 12 amino acids. CDR1 and CDR2 (germline): SGHTA, FQGNSA. V was trimmed by 0 bases and J by 8 bases, leaving 8 bases between them. For the CDR3, the DNA is TGTGCCAGCAGCTTAGCGCGCGATAAGCAGTACTTC. Translated, it gives CASSLARDKQYF.

This sequence joins TRBV6-5 and TRBJ1-1; D perhaps matches TRBD1 (5 bases). Germline V gene sequence: CDR1 MNHEY, CDR2 SVGAGI. V lost 3 bases, J lost 4 bases, and 12 bases lay in between. There are 14 residues in the CDR3. CDR3 sequence: CASSYSGGRTEAFF. The CDR3, as DNA: TGTGCCAGCAGTTATAGCGGGGGTCGCACTGAAGCTTTCTTT.

The chain combines TRBV7-2 with TRBJ2-3; 10 bases fit TRBD1. CDR1 and CDR2 (germline): SGHTA, FQGNSA. V dropped 6 bases and J dropped 5; count of bases not matched to a gene: 5. This CDR3 is built from 14 residues. The CDR3 is CASSSTGGEDTQYF. The CDR3, as DNA: TGTGCCAGCAGTTCGACAGGGGGCGAAGATACGCAGTATTTT.

The chain employs TRBV28 and TRBJ2-5; TRBD2 matches at 12 bases. Unmatched junction bases numbered 16, after V lost 6 bases and J lost 5 bases. Germline CDR1 MDHEN, CDR2 SYDVKM. This CDR3 comprises 18 residues. This CDR3 reads CASRSSGLAGRGGETQYF. The CDR3 region has the DNA TGTGCCAGCAGATCATCTGGACTAGCGGGAAGGGGTGGGGAGACCCAGTACTTC.

The J gene is TRBJ1-2, the V gene TRBV5-4; D is undetermined. Trimming shortened V by 4 bases and J by 5 bases, and 12 bases separated the two germline ends. The CDR3 totals 13 residues. The germline gives CDR1 SGHNT, CDR2 YYREEE (reference sequence). The CDR3 protein is CASSRTERYGYTF. In DNA, the CDR3 is TGTGCCAGCAGCAGAACCGAGAGGTATGGCTACACCTTC.

The rearrangement links TRBV6-5 to TRBJ2-5; 10 nucleotides line up with TRBD2. The length of the CDR3 is 16 residues. The germline V gene has CDR1 MNHEY and CDR2 SVGAGI. V was clipped by 0 bases and J by 4 bases; unmatched bases: 5. The CDR3 loop reads CASSYSPAGGGETQYF. The CDR3 nucleotides read TGTGCCAGCAGTTACTCCCCAGCGGGAGGGGGAGAGACCCAGTACTTC.

The table lists this clone with a few counts. This chain connects TRBV28 to TRBJ1-2; D is unclear. V shed 6 bases and J shed 1 base, with 9 bases lying between them. Germline V gene sequence: CDR1 MDHEN, CDR2 SYDVKM. The CDR3 contains 13 residues. CDR3: CASRIQSNYGYTF. CDR3 nucleotide sequence: TGTGCCAGCAGAATACAGAGTAACTATGGCTACACCTTC.

The chain carries TRBV5-1 and TRBJ1-5; possible D gene TRBD1, 5 bases. V was clipped by 5 bases and J by 5 bases, with 11 bases between them. Germline V lookup: CDR1 SGHRS, CDR2 YFSETQ. The CDR3 runs to 13 residues. CDR3 DNA sequence: TGCGCCAGCAGAATCAGGGCGGATCAGCCCCAGCATTTT. It codes for CASRIRADQPQHF.

This clone was detected only a few times. J is TRBJ2-5 and V is TRBV29-1, with D possibly being TRBD1 (6 bases). The CDR3 loop spans 15 amino acids. V was shortened by 5 bases and J by 4 bases, with 20 bases between the two germline ends. From germline, CDR1 is SQVTM and CDR2 ANQGSEA. In DNA form, the CDR3 reads TGCAGCGTTCGCCCACAGGGTAACGTTGGAGAGACCCAGTACTTC. This codes for CSVRPQGNVGETQYF.

In this sample, this clone turned up a few times. The rearrangement links TRBV7-2 to TRBJ1-1, with unresolved D. This CDR3 has 12 amino acids. Trimming left V 1 base short and J 6 bases short, with 6 bases between. Germline CDR1 SGHTA, CDR2 FQGNSA. The CDR3 sequence is CASSLEQPEAFF. CDR3 sequence (DNA): TGTGCCAGCAGCTTAGAACAGCCTGAAGCTTTCTTT.

The rearrangement joins TRBV5-4 to TRBJ2-6, with 9 bases that match TRBD1. V lost 3 bases and J lost 2; bases outside the gene matches: 12. This CDR3 contains 19 residues. Germline lookup yields CDR1 SGHNT and CDR2 YYREEE (reference sequence). This chain's CDR3 is CASSSWGTGFLAGANVLTF. CDR3 DNA: TGTGCCAGCAGCTCCTGGGGGACAGGGTTCCTGGCTGGGGCCAACGTCCTGACTTTC.

This clone was recorded a few times. V usage is TRBV7-2 and J usage is TRBJ2-5; tentatively, D is TRBD2 (5 bases). The CDR3 totals 15 residues. The V end lost 5 bases, the J end lost 3 bases, and 16 bases lay between the germline ends. From germline, CDR1 is SGHTA and CDR2 FQGNSA. The CDR3 protein is CASSPRTGKKETQYF. Written as DNA, the CDR3 is TGTGCCAGCAGCCCGCGGACTGGGAAAAAAGAGACCCAGTACTTC.

As concerns this clone: Additional DNA sequences in this sample encode the identical CDR3. The chain couples TRBV5-1 to TRBJ1-5, with D uncertain. Trimming took 0 bases from V and 3 from J, leaving 10 bases between them. The CDR3 covers 15 residues. CDR1 is SGHRS and CDR2 is YFSETQ in the germline V gene. CDR3 residues: CASSLAGSANQPQHF. DNA for the CDR3: TGCGCCAGCAGCTTGGCCGGGTCGGCCAATCAGCCCCAGCATTTT.

This clone has just a few counts. The rearrangement uses TRBV19 and TRBJ2-1; D gene ambiguous. This CDR3 region has 10 residues. V was cut by 11 bases and J by 7 bases, with 9 bases left in between. Germline CDR1 reads LNHDA; CDR2 reads SQIVND (reference sequence). As DNA, the CDR3 is TGTGCCTCCGTCCCGAATGAGCAGTTCTTC. Its translation is CASVPNEQFF.